Listed below are T cell receptor beta chains from one sample, sequenced in a study of early T cells in non-severe SARS-CoV-2 infection. TCRdb independently ran MiXCR on the 5' RACE reads; one entry per CDR3 protein. In the table there are tens of thousands of distinct CDR3 sequences, around 10% of which are singletons. The sequenced sample was whole blood, obtained at baseline. Source of these receptors: an adult who was a healthcare worker with PCR-confirmed SARS-CoV-2 infection or an uninfected control (not recorded which). Both conserved end residues are trimmed from each CDR3.

TRBV11-2	TRBJ2-1	ATKGGTPYNEQF
TRBV21-1	TRBJ1-2	ASPQLGGEGSYT
TRBV7-3	TRBJ2-2	ASSLARGHGSGELF
TRBV6-1	TRBJ2-7	ASSSRRGYEQY
TRBV13	TRBJ1-6	ATGTANSPLH
TRBV7-2	TRBJ1-5	ASSRGAGENQPQH
TRBV7-2	TRBJ2-7	ASTENAPFEQY
TRBV6-6	TRBJ1-2	ASRSDRRDGYT
TRBV6-4	TRBJ1-1	ASSDSRTGQAF
TRBV7-9	TRBJ1-2	ASSPQSNYGYT
TRBV6-1	TRBJ1-2	ASTQRGDRGISGPIGT
TRBV29-1	TRBJ2-7	SGAAGLSEQY
TRBV27	TRBJ1-1	ASSQGTGAEAF
TRBV5-1	TRBJ1-1	ASSLARGNTEAF
TRBV7-9	TRBJ2-1	ASSALRDEQF
TRBV12-3/TRBV12-4	TRBJ2-5	ASSLAPGSDETQY
TRBV7-8	TRBJ2-3	ASSVYSGGSTDTQY
TRBV30	TRBJ2-1	AWSRGTYNEQF
TRBV11-2	TRBJ1-1	ASSLVAGATEAF
TRBV20-1	TRBJ1-1	SARATGGQNTEAF
TRBV20-1	TRBJ1-1	SAREAGDPNTEAF
TRBV18	TRBJ1-6	ASSPVATGYNSPLH
TRBV28	TRBJ1-2	ATLTWGQGSNYGYT
TRBV12-3/TRBV12-4	TRBJ1-5	ASSLRGGGFWPQH
TRBV7-9	TRBJ1-5	ASSLTGTENQPQH
TRBV2	TRBJ2-1	ASLEFVNEQF
TRBV20-1	TRBJ2-5	SVYNTQETQY
TRBV5-5	TRBJ2-7	ASSLEYEQY
TRBV12-3/TRBV12-4	TRBJ2-3	ASRTGRSGQSKDTQY
TRBV4-1	TRBJ1-1	ASSRGFGPGGTEAF
TRBV20-1	TRBJ1-1	SARGGQGATEAF
TRBV5-1	TRBJ1-4	ASSRDDGNEKLF
TRBV4-3	TRBJ2-2	ASSQAPTSGGYTGELF